The 32 T cell receptor beta chains listed next were all sequenced from one sample in a study of response to subunit inactivated influenza vaccine. TCRdb itself ran the RT-PCR reads through MiXCR, one entry per CDR3 protein. The sample holds 750,000 to 850,000 distinct CDR3 sequences, under 20% seen once. Sample: PBMCs from blood, taken roughly 5 days after vaccination. The receptors here all came from a man aged 45-65 years who received an inactivated influenza vaccine.

V and J are TRBV12-3 or TRBV12-4 and TRBJ1-5; TRBD1 matches 7 bases. The V gene end was trimmed by 6 bases and the J gene end by 2 bases; junction bases not matched to a gene: 4. The CDR3 runs to 14 residues. DNA of the CDR3: TGTGCCAGCAGACCCCAGGGGGGCAATCAGCCCCAGCATTTT. This encodes CASRPQGGNQPQHF.

Only a few counts were recorded for this clonotype. This rearrangement joins TRBV11-1 to TRBJ2-3; D gene unclear. CDR1 SGHAT and CDR2 FQDESV come from the germline V gene (reference sequence). The CDR3 covers 15 residues. V was clipped by 5 bases and J by 0 bases, with 12 bases between them. CDR3: CASSLRTISTDTQYF. DNA for the CDR3: TGTGCCAGCAGCCTCCGGACGATTAGCACAGATACGCAGTATTTT.

In its sample, this clonotype was seen a few times. The J gene is TRBJ1-5, the V gene TRBV5-1, with a possible D match to TRBD1 (5 bases). The CDR3 covers 14 residues. Germline V gene lookup returns CDR1 SGHRS and CDR2 YFSETQ. Between the trimmed V and J ends, which lost 0 bases and 7 bases, there was a span of 11 bases. CDR3 sequence: CASSLGGRDQPQHF. CDR3 nucleotides: TGCGCCAGCAGCTTGGGGGGCAGGGACCAGCCCCAGCATTTT.

The chain carries TRBV6-1 and TRBJ2-5; D is ambiguous. The V end was cut by 6 bases, the J end by 5 bases, with 13 bases between. In germline, CDR1 is MNHNS, CDR2 SASEGT. This CDR3 has 13 residues. The CDR3 loop is CASSESPWETQYF. The CDR3 bases are TGTGCCAGCAGCGAAAGTCCATGGGAGACCCAGTACTTC.

This clonotype was seen only once. This chain joins TRBV2 and TRBJ2-1; 8 bases fit TRBD1. The trim removed 6 bases at V and 3 bases at J, leaving 10 bases unmatched. The CDR3 totals 16 residues. Germline V gives CDR1 SNHLY, CDR2 FYNNEI. This CDR3 reads CASRTFQGAVYNEQFF. The CDR3 DNA is TGTGCCAGCAGGACCTTTCAGGGGGCCGTCTACAATGAGCAGTTCTTC.

This clonotype was found many times. The chain recombines TRBV10-3 with TRBJ1-1; no clear D gene. V was clipped by 4 bases and J by 1 base, with 4 bases between them. The CDR3 totals 12 residues. Germline V lookup: CDR1 ENHRY, CDR2 SYGVKD. CDR3 residues: CAISGKNTEAFF. CDR3 in DNA: TGTGCCATCAGTGGCAAGAACACTGAAGCTTTCTTT.

The chain is built from TRBV24-1 and TRBJ2-1, with a possible D match to TRBD2 (6 bases). V gave up 0 bases and J gave up 8 bases, with 16 bases separating them. The CDR3 has 16 amino acids. The germline CDR1 and CDR2 sequences are KGHDR and SFDVKD. CDR3 region: CATSDLRRGAKHEQFF. CDR3 bases: TGTGCCACCAGTGATTTGCGTCGCGGGGCCAAGCATGAGCAGTTCTTC.

This clonotype was seen ten or more times. The chain combines TRBV5-6 with TRBJ1-2; weak D call: TRBD1 (5 bases). Trimming stripped 0 bases from V and 4 bases from J, with 22 bases between. Germline loops: CDR1 SGHDT, CDR2 YYEEEE. CDR3 length: 18 amino acids. As DNA, the CDR3 is TGTGCCAGCAGCTTGGAATGGCCCCAGGGTCTTCAATCCTATGGCTACACCTTC. This gives the protein CASSLEWPQGLQSYGYTF. Together with reference TRBV5-6 and TRBJ1-2, the CDR3 gives the full variable domain: DAGVTQSPTHLIKTRGQQVTLRCSPKSGHDTVSWYQQALGQGPQFIFQYYEEEERQRGNFPDRFSGHQFPNYSSELNVNALLLGDSALYLCASSLEWPQGLQSYGYTFGSGTRLTVV.

This clonotype came up many times. The chain couples TRBV5-6 to TRBJ1-3, with D unresolved. The CDR3 runs to 13 residues. The ends were cut back, 5 bases at V and 0 bases at J, with 6 bases in the middle. The germline V gene encodes CDR1 SGHDT and CDR2 YYEEEE. CDR3 sequence reads: CASRERSGNTIYF. The CDR3 bases are TGTGCCAGCAGGGAACGCTCTGGAAACACCATATATTTT.

The chain recombines TRBV20-1 with TRBJ1-5; D unresolved. The CDR3 runs to 16 residues. Deletions cut 3 bases from V and 5 bases from J, with 20 bases between. Germline CDR1 reads DFQATT; CDR2 reads SNEGSKA (reference sequence). The CDR3 loop reads CSASLTNLGEDQPQHF. The CDR3, as DNA: TGCAGTGCTAGCCTAACGAACCTTGGGGAGGATCAGCCCCAGCATTTT.

This clonotype was recorded many times. The chain is built from TRBV12-3 or TRBV12-4 and TRBJ2-7; no reliable D call. The length of the CDR3 is 14 residues. Trimming left V 4 bases short and J 5 bases short, with 15 bases between. The chain's CDR3 is CASSSKAWTHEQYF. The CDR3 DNA is TGTGCCAGCAGTTCGAAAGCGTGGACCCACGAGCAGTACTTC.

The DNA of the CDR3 is TGTGCCAGCAGTTCCCGCGACAGGACCACTGAAGCTTTCTTT. Translation gives CASSSRDRTTEAFF. The chain is built from TRBV12-3 or TRBV12-4 and TRBJ1-1, with D maybe TRBD1 (6 bases). Trimming left V 4 bases short and J 4 bases short, with 13 bases between. This CDR3 contains 14 residues.

The chain combines TRBV4-3 with TRBJ2-4, with TRBD2 matching over 7 bases. With V trimmed by 0 bases and J by 0 bases, 14 bases remained unmatched. The length of the CDR3 is 20 residues. Looked up from germline, CDR1 is LGHNA and CDR2 is YSLEER. CDR3 loop: CASSQDLSFLGGIAKNIQYF. The DNA of the CDR3 is TGCGCCAGCAGCCAAGATCTATCATTTTTGGGGGGGATAGCCAAAAACATTCAGTACTTC.

The genes are TRBV4-2 and TRBJ1-1; D possibly corresponds to TRBD1 (6 bases). Germline V gene sequence: CDR1 LGHNA, CDR2 YNFKEQ. The CDR3 extends over 14 amino acids. Deletions cut 3 bases from V and 1 base from J, with 9 bases between. CDR3 protein: CASSQNRENTEAFF. CDR3 DNA sequence: TGTGCCAGCAGCCAGAACAGGGAGAACACTGAAGCTTTCTTT.

CDR3 sequence (DNA): TGCAGTGCTAGCGACGGAACCTACGAGCAGTACTTC. This codes for CSASDGTYEQYF. The chain joins TRBV20-1 to TRBJ2-7, with no clear D. Between the trimmed V and J ends, which lost 3 bases and 2 bases, there was a span of 8 bases. This CDR3 comprises 12 residues. Germline V gene lookup returns CDR1 DFQATT and CDR2 SNEGSKA (reference sequence).

This clonotype appeared a few times. This sequence joins TRBV12-3 or TRBV12-4 and TRBJ1-1; TRBD1 matches at 9 bases. The CDR3 consists of 15 residues. V was clipped by 3 bases and J by 4 bases; unmatched bases: 6. CDR3 region: CASSFTGGGGTEAFF. The DNA of the CDR3 is TGTGCCAGCAGTTTTACAGGGGGCGGGGGCACTGAAGCTTTCTTT.

This clonotype was counted between two and nine times. The chain carries TRBV10-3 and TRBJ2-3; tentatively, D is TRBD2 (6 bases). Germline values: CDR1 ENHRY, CDR2 SYGVKD. Deletions cut 3 bases from V and 0 bases from J, with 10 bases between. This CDR3 is 15 amino acids long. The CDR3 sequence is CAISEGRGSTDTQYF. CDR3 coding DNA: TGTGCCATCAGTGAAGGACGGGGGAGCACAGATACGCAGTATTTT.

This rearrangement joins TRBV20-1 to TRBJ2-3, with D hard to call. The CDR3 contains 16 residues. The germline V gene has CDR1 DFQATT and CDR2 SNEGSKA (reference sequence). Trimming shortened V by 0 bases and J by 6 bases, and 19 bases separated the two germline ends. CDR3 region: CSARDLDFGLADTQYF. The CDR3 coding sequence is TGCAGTGCTAGAGATTTAGATTTCGGGCTTGCGGATACGCAGTATTTT.

This clonotype was counted only a few times. The V call is TRBV4-3, the J call TRBJ2-2; possibly TRBD1 or TRBD2 for D (5 bases each). The CDR3 is made up of 15 amino acids. Germline V gene data show CDR1 as LGHNA and CDR2 as YSLEER. Trimming removed 3 bases at V and 4 bases at J, with 12 bases between. The CDR3 sequence is CASSQGDSLTGELFF. The CDR3 nucleotides are TGCGCCAGCAGCCAGGGAGACAGCCTCACCGGGGAGCTGTTTTTT.

The sample holds a few counts of this clonotype. The chain recombines TRBV7-6 with TRBJ2-7, with 9 bases fitting TRBD2. From germline, CDR1 is SGHVS and CDR2 FNYEAQ. This CDR3 contains 16 residues. V lost 5 bases and J lost 1; bases outside the gene matches: 9. CDR3 nucleotides: TGTGCCAGCAGCCTCCGCCAGCGGGGGGCATCCTACGAGCAGTACTTC. Its protein is CASSLRQRGASYEQYF.

This clonotype was recorded a few times. The chain employs TRBV4-3 and TRBJ1-1; the D is unclear. This CDR3 has 13 amino acids. Germline V CDR1 and CDR2: LGHNA, YSLEER. V was shortened by 1 base and J by 4 bases, with 7 bases between the two germline ends. CDR3: CASSQGPFTEAFF. The CDR3 nucleotides are TGCGCCAGCAGCCAAGGTCCTTTCACTGAAGCTTTCTTT.

This clonotype was picked up a small number of times. The rearrangement uses TRBV24-1 and TRBJ2-5, with a possible D match to TRBD2 (6 bases). V lost 0 bases, J lost 4 bases, and 14 bases lay in between. The CDR3 extends over 16 amino acids. Germline lookup yields CDR1 KGHDR and CDR2 SFDVKD. The CDR3 here is CATSDLSGTPVETQYF. The CDR3 DNA reads TGTGCCACCAGTGATTTGTCCGGGACTCCGGTAGAGACCCAGTACTTC.

The chain couples TRBV4-3 to TRBJ1-5, with D unclear. The ends were cut back, 5 bases at V and 7 bases at J, with 18 bases in the middle. This CDR3 contains 15 residues. Germline CDR1 is LGHNA and CDR2 is YSLEER. The CDR3 spells CASSVGVRGGQPQHF. The CDR3 nucleotides read TGCGCCAGCAGCGTCGGAGTGCGGGGTGGGCAGCCCCAGCATTTT.

This chain joins TRBV3-1 and TRBJ2-5; no reliable D call. The length of the CDR3 is 13 residues. CDR1 and CDR2 (germline): LGHDT, YNNKEL (reference sequence). V lost 3 bases, J lost 4 bases, and 9 bases lay in between. CDR3 sequence: CASSHLQAETQYF. The CDR3 coding sequence is TGTGCCAGCAGCCACCTCCAGGCAGAGACCCAGTACTTC.

This clonotype was detected only a few times. The chain carries TRBV9 and TRBJ2-2; a possible D gene is TRBD2 (7 bases). The CDR3 contains 17 residues. The V end lost 3 bases, the J end lost 3 bases, and 18 bases lay between the germline ends. Per germline, CDR1 SGDLS and CDR2 YYNGEE. CDR3 bases: TGTGCCAGCAGCGCTCTATCGGGGGGCCGGTACACCGGGGAGCTGTTTTTT. Its protein is CASSALSGGRYTGELFF.

The chain recombines TRBV6-1 with TRBJ2-5, with 9 bases identical to TRBD1. This CDR3 spans 15 amino acids. Looked up from germline, CDR1 is MNHNS and CDR2 is SASEGT. V gave up 6 bases and J gave up 6 bases; unmatched junction bases: 11. Here the CDR3 DNA reads TGTGCCAGCAGCCCCCGGACAGGGGAGGGGAAGACCCAGTACTTC. Protein product: CASSPRTGEGKTQYF.

The chain carries TRBV5-5 and TRBJ1-3; possible D gene TRBD1, 6 bases. Germline lookup yields CDR1 SGHKS and CDR2 YYEKEE (reference sequence). This CDR3 spans 18 amino acids. With 0 bases removed from V and 0 bases from J, the gap between germline ends came to 16 bases. CDR3 coding DNA: TGTGCCAGCAGCTTGGTGCTAAGGGACATAAGCTCTGGAAACACCATATATTTT. Its protein is CASSLVLRDISSGNTIYF.

The J gene is TRBJ1-2, the V gene TRBV6-2 or TRBV6-3; 7 positions match TRBD1. Germline trimming cut 8 bases from V and 2 bases from J; bases unmatched to any gene: 11. Germline V lookup: CDR1 MNHEY, CDR2 SVGEGT. CDR3 size: 15 residues. The CDR3 region has the DNA TGTGCCAGCGGACAGCCGACGACAGGGAACTATGGCTACACCTTC. It encodes CASGQPTTGNYGYTF.

This chain links TRBV5-1 with TRBJ2-7; D is uncertain. This CDR3 is built from 14 residues. Germline-derived CDR1 and CDR2 are SGHRS and YFSETQ. The V end lost 1 base, the J end lost 2 bases, and 10 bases lay between the germline ends. The CDR3 reads CASSLTDIPYEQYF. CDR3 in DNA: TGCGCCAGCAGCTTGACAGATATCCCCTACGAGCAGTACTTC.

This clonotype came up a few times. The chain uses TRBV7-2 and TRBJ1-2; TRBD1 might be the D (5 bases). Germline assignment: CDR1 SGHTA and CDR2 FQGNSA. Trimming took off 1 base at V and 5 bases at J, with 11 bases between the two ends. The CDR3 has 14 amino acids. The CDR3 loop reads CASSLVEGKYGYTF. The CDR3 nucleotides read TGTGCCAGCAGCTTAGTTGAGGGGAAATATGGCTACACCTTC. Full variable domain (missing parts from reference TRBV7-2 and TRBJ1-2): GAGVSQSPSNKVTEKGKDVELRCDPISGHTALYWYRQSLGQGLEFLIYFQGNSAPDKSGLPSDRFSAERTGGSVSTLTIQRTQQEDSAVYLCASSLVEGKYGYTFGSGTRLTVV.

V usage is TRBV2 and J usage is TRBJ1-1; possible D gene TRBD1, 5 bases. The CDR3 spans 11 residues. From germline, CDR1 is SNHLY and CDR2 FYNNEI. CDR3 region: CAEWGSTEAFF. The CDR3 nucleotides read TGTGCAGAGTGGGGGAGCACTGAAGCTTTCTTT.

The chain is built from TRBV10-3 and TRBJ1-6; the D is unclear. The CDR3 contains 13 residues. Germline CDR1 is ENHRY and CDR2 is SYGVKD. V was shortened by 3 bases and J by 8 bases, with 8 bases between the two germline ends. DNA for the CDR3: TGTGCCATCAGTGATAAAAGGGATTCACCCCTCCACTTT. The encoded protein is CAISDKRDSPLHF.